This T cell receptor (beta chain) stems from a study of PD-L1 blockade in urothelial cancer. The V end was cut by 7 bases, the J end by 5 bases, with 18 bases between. The CDR3 sequence is 15 residues long. Per the germline V gene, CDR1 is LNHDA and CDR2 is SQIVND (reference sequence). Assay: immunoSEQ multiplex PCR; the TCRdb copy retains only in-frame clones and omits some. The sample includes some 100,000 clones, about 90% of them seen just once. Material: PBMCs, obtained around atezolizumab (anti-PD-L1) treatment. This chain connects TRBV19 to TRBJ1-5; tentatively, D is TRBD1 (5 bases). The receptor was isolated from a woman older than 75 with urothelial cancer. Written as DNA, the CDR3 is TGTGCCAGTACCTCGGGGGGGTTGTCGCATCAGCCCCAGCATTTT. It yields the protein CASTSGGLSHQPQHF. Looking up the rest from reference TRBV19 and TRBJ1-5 gives the full variable domain: DGGITQSPKYLFRKEGQNVTLSCEQNLNHDAMYWYRQDPGQGLRLIYYSQIVNDFQKGDIAEGYSVSREKKESFPLTVTSAQKNPTAFYLCASTSGGLSHQPQHFGDGTRLSIL.